The 15 T cell receptor beta chains below come from one sample, sequenced in a study of T-cell reconstitution after alpha-beta-depleted transplantation in children. Unique molecular identifiers featured in how the TCRbeta library was prepared. A single record per CDR3 protein comes from TCRdb applying MiXCR to the PCR reads. In the table there are 100,000 or so distinct CDR3 sequences, 12% of which are singletons. This sample comprised PBMCs from the stem cell graft donor, obtained from the stem cell graft. The receptor set was obtained from a human donor who donated a stem cell graft to a child with inherited bone marrow failure.

This clonotype appeared many times. This chain links TRBV7-2 with TRBJ1-1, with D possibly TRBD1 on 6 matching bases. The V gene's germline CDR1 is SGHTA and CDR2 FQGNSA. V shed 6 bases and J shed 0 bases, with 14 bases lying between them. The CDR3 length is 15 residues. CDR3 sequence: CASRRGGEVNTEAFF. As DNA, the CDR3 is TGTGCCAGCAGGAGGGGGGGGGAGGTGAACACTGAAGCTTTCTTT. The variable domain in full, with the rest retrieved from reference TRBV7-2 and TRBJ1-1, is GAGVSQSPSNKVTEKGKDVELRCDPISGHTALYWYRQSLGQGLEFLIYFQGNSAPDKSGLPSDRFSAERTGGSVSTLTIQRTQQEDSAVYLCASRRGGEVNTEAFFGQGTRLTVV.

This clonotype was picked up many times. This sequence joins TRBV14 and TRBJ2-3; weak D call: TRBD1 (6 bases). V lost 6 bases to trimming and J lost 2 bases, with 9 bases between them. The germline CDR1 and CDR2 sequences are SGHDN and FVKESK. The CDR3 is 13 residues long. This CDR3 reads CASRDRNTDTQYF. The CDR3 coding sequence is TGTGCCAGCAGAGACAGGAACACAGATACGCAGTATTTT.

In its sample, this clonotype was seen many times. The genes are TRBV29-1 and TRBJ2-3; 12 bases align to TRBD1. The CDR3 extends over 15 amino acids. J gave up 5 bases and V 3 bases, and 6 bases lay outside the gene matches. In germline, CDR1 is SQVTM, CDR2 ANQGSEA. The CDR3 protein is CSVDGGQGAGDTQYF. The DNA for the CDR3 is TGCAGCGTTGATGGGGGACAGGGGGCTGGAGATACGCAGTATTTT.

The chain is built from TRBV19 and TRBJ1-5, with D tentatively TRBD1 (5 bases). CDR1 is LNHDA and CDR2 is SQIVND in the germline V gene (reference sequence). This CDR3 is 14 amino acids long. Trimming pared 3 bases from V and 0 bases from J, leaving 6 bases between. CDR3 coding DNA: TGTGCCAGTAGTATCAGGGTTAGCAATCAGCCCCAGCATTTT. Its protein is CASSIRVSNQPQHF.

This clonotype was seen a few times. This chain connects TRBV20-1 to TRBJ2-5, with 9 bases lining up with TRBD1. CDR1 and CDR2 from the germline V gene are DFQATT and SNEGSKA (reference sequence). The V and J ends lost 0 bases and 5 bases, in that order; junction bases with no gene match: 7. This CDR3 has 15 residues. The CDR3 spells CSARDSGTGLETQYF. CDR3 sequence (DNA): TGCAGTGCTAGAGACTCCGGGACAGGGCTCGAGACCCAGTACTTC.

This clonotype was recorded many times. The chain has TRBV5-1 and TRBJ2-7; 9 nucleotides agree with TRBD1. V was pared by 5 bases and J by 6 bases, with 9 bases of the junction left unmatched. Germline CDR1 and CDR2: SGHRS and YFSETQ. The CDR3 contains 14 residues. The CDR3 DNA sequence: TGCGCCAGCAGACCTCCGGGACAGGGTTTCGAGCAGTACTTC. It specifies CASRPPGQGFEQYF.

This clonotype was observed at least ten times. V usage is TRBV27 and J usage is TRBJ2-3; 11 nucleotides align to TRBD2. V lost 5 bases, J lost 2 bases, and 3 bases stayed unmatched. This CDR3 spans 15 amino acids. CDR1 is MNHEY, CDR2 SMNVEV, per germline (reference sequence). DNA of the CDR3: TGTGCCAGCAGTCGACTAGCGGGACACACAGATACGCAGTATTTT. Its translation: CASSRLAGHTDTQYF.

This clonotype has ten or more counts. The rearrangement joins TRBV7-2 to TRBJ2-1, with TRBD2 matching 12 bases. Trimming took 5 bases from V and 4 from J; bases not matched to a gene: 6. The V gene's germline CDR1 is SGHTA and CDR2 FQGNSA. The CDR3 loop spans 16 amino acids. CDR3 in DNA: TGTGCCAGCAGCCCAGTACTAGCGGGGGGATACAATGAGCAGTTCTTC. The encoded protein is CASSPVLAGGYNEQFF.

This clonotype was seen many times. V gene TRBV10-3 combines with J gene TRBJ2-3; 7 bases are shared with TRBD2. V gave up 6 bases and J gave up 1 base; unmatched junction bases: 7. Per germline, CDR1 ENHRY and CDR2 SYGVKD. This CDR3 spans 15 amino acids. CDR3 nucleotide sequence: TGTGCCATCAGCCGGGACTACCCAGGCACAGATACGCAGTATTTT. Residues: CAISRDYPGTDTQYF.

This clonotype was recorded many times. The CDR3 protein is CASSPPSRGAYNEQFF. The CDR3 DNA follows: TGTGCCAGCTCACCACCCTCCAGGGGCGCCTACAATGAGCAGTTCTTC. This chain uses TRBV18 with TRBJ2-1; D is possibly TRBD1 (6 bases). In germline, CDR1 is KGHSH, CDR2 LQKENI. V was pared by 0 bases and J by 2 bases, with 11 bases between. The CDR3 is 16 residues long. Complete variable domain (other parts from reference TRBV18 and TRBJ2-1): NAGVMQNPRHLVRRRGQEARLRCSPMKGHSHVYWYRQLPEEGLKFMVYLQKENIIDESGMPKERFSAEFPKEGPSILRIQQVVRGDSAAYFCASSPPSRGAYNEQFFGPGTRLTVL.

This rearrangement joins TRBV5-1 to TRBJ2-4; 10 bases map to TRBD1. Germline CDR1 reads SGHRS; CDR2 reads YFSETQ. V was pared by 3 bases and J by 8 bases, with 5 bases of the junction left unmatched. This CDR3 has 14 amino acids. For the CDR3, the DNA is TGCGCCAGCAGCTCGACAGGGGGCGAGGACATTCAGTACTTC. As protein: CASSSTGGEDIQYF.

Turning to this clonotype: This could be a read error, since a much larger clone is one nucleotide away. The chain couples TRBV3-1 to TRBJ2-4; 9 nucleotides match TRBD1. Looked up from germline, CDR1 is LGHDT and CDR2 is YNNKEL (reference sequence). The CDR3 has 17 residues. CDR3 sequence: CACSHPGQGNSKNIQYF. The CDR3 nucleotides are TGTGCCTGCAGCCACCCGGGACAGGGTAATTCCAAAAACATTCAGTACTTC.

This chain links TRBV19 with TRBJ1-5, with 9 bases that match TRBD1. This CDR3 is built from 14 residues. Germline V lookup: CDR1 LNHDA, CDR2 SQIVND (reference sequence). J was trimmed by 5 bases and V by 8 bases; bases with no gene match: 7. The CDR3 sequence: CASCRQGGYQPQHF. The CDR3 nucleotides are TGTGCCAGTTGCCGACAGGGGGGATATCAGCCCCAGCATTTT.

The gene calls are TRBV7-6 and TRBJ2-7; D ambiguous. Germline loops: CDR1 SGHVS, CDR2 FNYEAQ. V lost 2 bases and J 6 bases, leaving 8 bases between the germline ends. The CDR3 runs 12 residues. CDR3 sequence: CASSLTLGEQYF. The CDR3 nucleotides are TGTGCCAGCAGCTTAACCTTGGGCGAGCAGTACTTC.

This clonotype was recorded at least ten times. CDR3 residues: CASGNGLGEQYF. Written as DNA, the CDR3 is TGTGCCAGCGGGAATGGACTAGGCGAGCAGTACTTC. The rearrangement links TRBV13 to TRBJ2-7, with 7 positions matching TRBD2. V gave up 8 bases and J gave up 6 bases; unmatched junction bases: 7. Germline V gene data show CDR1 as PRHDT and CDR2 as FYEKMQ (reference sequence). CDR3 size: 12 residues.